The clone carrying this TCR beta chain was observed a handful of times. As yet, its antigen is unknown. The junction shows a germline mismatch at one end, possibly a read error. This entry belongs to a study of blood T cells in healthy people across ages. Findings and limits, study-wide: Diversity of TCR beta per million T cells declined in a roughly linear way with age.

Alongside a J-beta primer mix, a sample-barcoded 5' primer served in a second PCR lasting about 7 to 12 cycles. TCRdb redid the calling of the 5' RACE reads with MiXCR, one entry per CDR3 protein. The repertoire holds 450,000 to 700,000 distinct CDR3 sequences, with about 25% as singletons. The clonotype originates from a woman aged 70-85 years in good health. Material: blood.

CDR3 bases: TGCAGCGCCCGAGACTACGCGGAGACCCGGTACTTC. Translating it yields CSARDYAETRYF. The V call is TRBV29-1, the J call TRBJ2-5, with a weak D call TRBD2 (5 bases). The CDR3 spans 12 residues. CDR1 SQVTM and CDR2 ANQGSEA come from the germline V gene.